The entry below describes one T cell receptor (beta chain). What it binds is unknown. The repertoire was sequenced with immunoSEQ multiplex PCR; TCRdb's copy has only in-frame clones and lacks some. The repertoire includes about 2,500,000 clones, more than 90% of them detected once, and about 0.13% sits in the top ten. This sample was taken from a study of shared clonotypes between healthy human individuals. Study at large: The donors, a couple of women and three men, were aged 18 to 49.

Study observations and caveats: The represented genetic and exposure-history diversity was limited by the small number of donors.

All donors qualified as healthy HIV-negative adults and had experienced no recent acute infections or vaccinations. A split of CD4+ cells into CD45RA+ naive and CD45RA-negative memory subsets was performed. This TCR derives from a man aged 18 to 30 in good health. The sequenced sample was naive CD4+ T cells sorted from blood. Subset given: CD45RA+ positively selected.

CDR3 DNA sequence: TGTGCCAGTAGTATGAAACCCTTCTACGAGCAGTACTTC. Translating it yields CASSMKPFYEQYF. The chain is built from TRBV19 and TRBJ2-7, with no clear D. Germline-derived CDR1 and CDR2 are LNHDA and SQIVND (reference sequence). The CDR3 totals 13 residues. Trimming shortened V by 3 bases and J by 3 bases, and 9 bases separated the two germline ends. Full variable domain (outside the CDR3, taken from reference TRBV19 and TRBJ2-7): DGGITQSPKYLFRKEGQNVTLSCEQNLNHDAMYWYRQDPGQGLRLIYYSQIVNDFQKGDIAEGYSVSREKKESFPLTVTSAQKNPTAFYLCASSMKPFYEQYFGPGTRLTVT.